The source of this T cell receptor beta chain is a study of neurological immune-mediated disorders. In its sample, this clonotype was seen many times. Trimming removed 6 bases at V and 2 bases at J, with 13 bases between. The CDR3 length is 15 residues. Per the germline V gene, CDR1 is ENHRY and CDR2 is SYGVKD. TCRdb itself ran the 5' RACE reads through MiXCR, one entry per CDR3 protein. In the table there are roughly 90,000 distinct CDR3 sequences, roughly 3.2% of which are singletons. The clonotype comes from a woman between 50 and 59 years old with multiple sclerosis. The rearrangement joins TRBV10-3 to TRBJ2-2; D unclear. The source material was PBMCs. The CDR3 loop is CAIRESGPNTGELFF. The CDR3 DNA sequence: TGTGCCATCAGGGAAAGTGGTCCAAACACCGGGGAGCTGTTTTTT.